The 29 T cell receptor beta chains in this list originate from one sample, sequenced in a study of T cell repertoires in cytomegalovirus infection. Their recognized antigens are unknown. TCRdb reprocessed the reads with MiXCR, giving one entry per CDR3 protein. The sample holds 100,000 to 150,000 distinct CDR3 sequences, roughly a quarter seen once. Sequences were obtained from PBMCs, sequenced either directly or after in vitro stimulation (not recorded which). The receptors stem from a human donor in good health (CMV status not recorded). Some clones in this sample may be carry-over from other donors' samples.

The V and J genes are TRBV19 and TRBJ2-2; unclear D gene. V was clipped by 7 bases and J by 7 bases, with 4 bases between them. CDR3 length: 10 amino acids. Germline assignment: CDR1 LNHDA and CDR2 SQIVND (reference sequence). CDR3 sequence (DNA): TGTGCCAGTAACGGCGGGGAGCTGTTTTTT. Encoded protein: CASNGGELFF. Filled out from reference TRBV19 and TRBJ2-2, the complete variable domain reads DGGITQSPKYLFRKEGQNVTLSCEQNLNHDAMYWYRQDPGQGLRLIYYSQIVNDFQKGDIAEGYSVSREKKESFPLTVTSAQKNPTAFYLCASNGGELFFGEGSRLTVL.

The genes are TRBV29-1 and TRBJ2-1, with 9 bases that match TRBD1. CDR3 length: 15 amino acids. V lost 6 bases and J lost 4; bases outside the gene matches: 10. Germline assignment: CDR1 SQVTM and CDR2 ANQGSEA. CDR3 sequence: CSVPTGTGLYNEQFF. CDR3 nucleotides: TGCAGCGTCCCCACCGGGACAGGGTTATACAATGAGCAGTTCTTC.

This clonotype was observed many times. The rearrangement joins TRBV6-2 or TRBV6-3 to TRBJ2-5; D possibly corresponds to TRBD2 (5 bases). With 7 bases removed from V and 5 bases from J, the gap between germline ends came to 14 bases. This CDR3 spans 13 amino acids. The germline CDR1 and CDR2 sequences are MNHEY and SVGEGT. The chain's CDR3 is CASIRGPGETQYF. The CDR3 region has the DNA TGTGCCAGCATTCGGGGTCCTGGGGAGACCCAGTACTTC.

This clonotype occurred once. The chain has TRBV3-1 and TRBJ2-1; 8 nucleotides align to TRBD2. Germline CDR1 reads LGHDT; CDR2 reads YNNKEL (reference sequence). The CDR3 has 18 residues. Germline trimming cut 2 bases from V and 1 base from J; bases unmatched to any gene: 10. The DNA of the CDR3 is TGTGCCAGCAGCCAACTCGGTAGCGGGAAGGGGTCCTACAATGAGCAGTTCTTC. It yields the protein CASSQLGSGKGSYNEQFF.

The sample holds a few counts of this clonotype. This chain connects TRBV2 to TRBJ2-1; D may be TRBD1 (5 bases). The germline CDR1 and CDR2 sequences are SNHLY and FYNNEI. CDR3 size: 11 residues. The germline V and J ends were trimmed by 2 bases and 10 bases, with 6 bases remaining between them. The CDR3 loop is CASSERGEQFF. The CDR3, as DNA: TGTGCCAGCAGTGAAAGGGGCGAGCAGTTCTTC. The full variable domain, in which reference TRBV2 and TRBJ2-1 provide the parts outside the CDR3, is EPEVTQTPSHQVTQMGQEVILRCVPISNHLYFYWYRQILGQKVEFLVSFYNNEISEKSEIFDDQFSVERPDGSNFTLKIRSTKLEDSAMYFCASSERGEQFFGPGTRLTVL.

In DNA form, the CDR3 reads TGCGCCAGCAGCTTATTACAGGCCAAAGAGACCCAGTACTTC. It translates to CASSLLQAKETQYF. This chain connects TRBV5-1 to TRBJ2-5; weak D call: TRBD1 (5 bases). Germline CDR1 reads SGHRS; CDR2 reads YFSETQ. The CDR3 consists of 14 residues. The V gene lost 2 bases and the J gene lost 3 bases, with 11 bases spanning the gap.

The V call is TRBV11-3, the J call TRBJ2-1; tentatively, D is TRBD1 (5 bases). Trimming cost V 3 bases and J 7 bases, with 16 bases left between them. Looked up from germline, CDR1 is SGHNT and CDR2 is YENEEA. The CDR3 covers 15 residues. The CDR3 sequence: CASSFSQGLWNEQFF. The CDR3 region has the DNA TGTGCCAGCAGCTTTAGCCAGGGATTGTGGAATGAGCAGTTCTTC.

V and J are TRBV20-1 and TRBJ2-3, with 10 positions matching TRBD2. This CDR3 has 14 residues. V shed 2 bases and J 3 bases; nucleotides not matched to a gene: 2. CDR1 DFQATT and CDR2 SNEGSKA come from the germline V gene (reference sequence). CDR3 DNA: TGCAGTGCTAGATTAGCGGGAGGAACAGATACGCAGTATTTT. Amino acids: CSARLAGGTDTQYF.

This clonotype was picked up many times. The rearrangement uses TRBV4-3 and TRBJ1-4; D not certain. Trimming removed 3 bases at V and 5 bases at J, with 22 bases between. Germline loops: CDR1 LGHNA, CDR2 YSLEER. This CDR3 is built from 18 residues. CDR3 protein: CASSQDAPSIPPNEKLFF. CDR3 nucleotides: TGCGCCAGCAGCCAGGATGCCCCGTCCATTCCCCCGAATGAAAAACTGTTTTTT.

The V gene is TRBV5-1, the J gene TRBJ2-2, with TRBD1 matching over 10 bases. The CDR3 is made up of 16 amino acids. From germline, CDR1 is SGHRS and CDR2 YFSETQ. V shed 4 bases, J shed 4 bases, and the junction held 7 bases outside the gene matches. CDR3 nucleotides: TGCGCCAGCAGCCTCCTGGGACAGGGGATCACCGGGGAGCTGTTTTTT. Translated: CASSLLGQGITGELFF.

The rearrangement uses TRBV12-3 or TRBV12-4 and TRBJ2-7, with 7 bases aligning to TRBD1. After removal of 7 bases from V and 4 bases from J, the junction contained 7 bases not matched to a gene. The CDR3 has 13 amino acids. CDR3 nucleotide sequence: TGTGCCAGCAACCGCGACAGGGTTTACGAGCAGTACTTC. This gives the protein CASNRDRVYEQYF.

This chain links TRBV2 with TRBJ1-2; 10 bases map to TRBD1. Per the germline V gene, CDR1 is SNHLY and CDR2 is FYNNEI. The J segment lost 6 bases and the V segment lost 4 bases, leaving 5 bases of the junction unmatched. The CDR3 sequence is 14 residues long. This CDR3 reads CASSGDRGQDGYTF. CDR3 DNA sequence: TGTGCCAGCAGTGGGGACAGGGGACAAGATGGCTACACCTTC.

The gene calls are TRBV20-1 and TRBJ2-7; tentatively, D is TRBD2 (5 bases). CDR1 and CDR2 from the germline V gene are DFQATT and SNEGSKA (reference sequence). The V and J ends lost 2 bases and 4 bases respectively, with 9 bases between them. CDR3 length: 12 amino acids. CDR3 coding DNA: TGCAGTGCTAGAATCCCGGGGTACGAGCAGTACTTC. Translation: CSARIPGYEQYF.

This clonotype was counted many times. The chain employs TRBV7-8 and TRBJ2-7, with 9 bases aligning to TRBD1. The CDR3 loop spans 14 amino acids. Germline CDR1 reads SGHVS; CDR2 reads FQNEAQ. Unmatched junction bases numbered 6, after V lost 5 bases and J lost 4 bases. CDR3 in DNA: TGTGCCAGCAGCCACCGGGACAGGGTATACGAGCAGTACGTC. Its translation is CASSHRDRVYEQYV.

This clonotype was recorded at least ten times. The rearrangement uses TRBV12-3 or TRBV12-4 and TRBJ1-5; D uncertain. CDR3 size: 15 residues. Trimming removed 3 bases from V and 5 bases from J, with 14 bases in between. The CDR3 bases are TGTGCCAGCAGTTTGACCCAAGATACGCATCAGCCCCAGCATTTT. Amino acid sequence: CASSLTQDTHQPQHF.

J is TRBJ2-7 and V is TRBV7-9; the match to TRBD1 covers 7 bases. The CDR3 has 12 amino acids. In germline, CDR1 is SEHNR, CDR2 FQNEAQ (reference sequence). Trimming removed 5 bases from V and 6 bases from J; junction bases left unmatched: 4. The CDR3 nucleotides are TGTGCCAGCAGCCAACAGGGGATCGAGCAGTACGTC. Its translation: CASSQQGIEQYV.

At least ten counts were recorded for this clonotype. This chain links TRBV7-2 with TRBJ2-1, with 12 bases that match TRBD2. J lost 9 bases, V lost 7 bases, and 7 bases had no gene match. From germline, CDR1 is SGHTA and CDR2 FQGNSA. This CDR3 has 14 amino acids. The CDR3 nucleotides read TGTGCCAGCAAACCTAGCGGGAGGGCCCCTGAGCAGTTCTTC. This codes for CASKPSGRAPEQFF.

This clonotype was observed a handful of times. This rearrangement joins TRBV27 to TRBJ2-7; a weak D match, TRBD1 (5 bases). Germline values: CDR1 MNHEY, CDR2 SMNVEV (reference sequence). The ends were cut back, 6 bases at V and 2 bases at J, with 17 bases in the middle. This CDR3 contains 15 residues. DNA of the CDR3: TGTGCCAGCAGCTCGACAGCCGGCCTCCCCTACGAGCAGTACTTC. It yields the protein CASSSTAGLPYEQYF.

This clonotype was observed a few times. The rearrangement uses TRBV6-5 and TRBJ2-2; D not certain. This CDR3 has 16 amino acids. V lost 0 bases and J 0 bases, leaving 8 bases between the germline ends. Germline loops: CDR1 MNHEY, CDR2 SVGAGI. The CDR3 is CASSYSGSSNTGELFF. The CDR3 DNA sequence: TGTGCCAGCAGTTACTCGGGCAGCTCGAACACCGGGGAGCTGTTTTTT.

Many counts were recorded for this clonotype. V is TRBV7-8 and J is TRBJ2-7; weak D call: TRBD2 (5 bases). Trimming shortened V by 5 bases and J by 4 bases, and 15 bases separated the two germline ends. The CDR3 covers 14 residues. CDR1 and CDR2 from the germline V gene are SGHVS and FQNEAQ. The CDR3 DNA reads TGTGCCAGCAGCACAACCGACGCGGGTTACGAGCAGTACGTC. It codes for CASSTTDAGYEQYV.

This clonotype appeared many times. V is TRBV6-5 and J is TRBJ2-2; weak D call: TRBD2 (7 bases). V lost 8 bases, J lost 3 bases, and 13 bases lay in between. Germline-derived CDR1 and CDR2 are MNHEY and SVGAGI. The CDR3 has 14 amino acids. This chain's CDR3 is CASGGREHTGELFF. The CDR3 DNA reads TGTGCCAGCGGGGGGCGGGAGCACACCGGGGAGCTGTTTTTT.

This clonotype showed up just a few times. The J gene is TRBJ2-1, the V gene TRBV6-1; D uncertain. Per germline, CDR1 MNHNS and CDR2 SASEGT. Trimming pared 5 bases from V and 7 bases from J, leaving 15 bases between. The CDR3 has 14 amino acids. The CDR3 nucleotides read TGTGCCAGCAGTTCCCTACCCCAGAGGAATGAGCAGTTCTTC. Encoded protein: CASSSLPQRNEQFF.

In its sample, this clonotype was seen many times. The chain uses TRBV7-2 and TRBJ1-3, with TRBD1 identical over 11 bases. Germline CDR1 and CDR2: SGHTA and FQGNSA. The junction had 9 bases not matched to a gene; V was cut back by 6 bases and J by 2 bases. The CDR3 extends over 17 amino acids. The CDR3 DNA reads TGTGCCAGCAGACTAATCTCGGGACAGGGGGCTGGAAACACCATATATTTT. Translating it yields CASRLISGQGAGNTIYF.

In this sample, this clonotype turned up a few times. The gene calls are TRBV6-2 or TRBV6-3 and TRBJ1-1, with D uncertain. The germline V and J ends were trimmed by 4 bases and 0 bases, with 9 bases remaining between them. Germline V gene sequence: CDR1 MNHEY, CDR2 SVGEGT. This CDR3 comprises 14 residues. CDR3 loop: CASSSYSMNTEAFF. The CDR3 nucleotides are TGTGCCAGCAGTTCGTACAGCATGAACACTGAAGCTTTCTTT.

The genes are TRBV7-2 and TRBJ1-2; the D is unclear. Trimming pared 2 bases from V and 5 bases from J, leaving 9 bases between. Germline CDR1 reads SGHTA; CDR2 reads FQGNSA. This CDR3 spans 13 amino acids. The CDR3 nucleotides read TGTGCCAGCAGCTTATGGCCAGAGTATGGCTACACCTTC. It is translated as CASSLWPEYGYTF.

This clonotype was recorded a few times. The chain employs TRBV2 and TRBJ1-5; unclear D gene. Germline loops: CDR1 SNHLY, CDR2 FYNNEI. The CDR3 spans 14 residues. Trimming shortened V by 6 bases and J by 0 bases, and 9 bases separated the two germline ends. The chain's CDR3 is CASRADISNQPQHF. Written as DNA, the CDR3 is TGTGCCAGCAGAGCCGACATTAGCAATCAGCCCCAGCATTTT.

This clonotype has at least ten counts. This chain joins TRBV5-4 and TRBJ2-2; D perhaps matches TRBD1 (6 bases). This CDR3 has 14 amino acids. The V and J ends lost 9 bases and 4 bases respectively, with 16 bases between them. The germline V gene has CDR1 SGHNT and CDR2 YYREEE (reference sequence). The CDR3 is CAMTRGFGTGELFF. As DNA, the CDR3 is TGTGCCATGACGAGGGGGTTCGGCACCGGGGAGCTGTTTTTT. Variable domain in full (rest from reference TRBV5-4 and TRBJ2-2): ETGVTQSPTHLIKTRGQQVTLRCSSQSGHNTVSWYQQALGQGPQFIFQYYREEENGRGNFPPRFSGLQFPNYSSELNVNALELDDSALYLCAMTRGFGTGELFFGEGSRLTVL.

This clonotype has just a few counts. This chain joins TRBV2 and TRBJ2-1; TRBD2 might be the D (6 bases). The CDR3 is 14 residues long. Deletions cut 8 bases from V and 7 bases from J, with 18 bases between. The V gene's germline CDR1 is SNHLY and CDR2 FYNNEI. CDR3 coding DNA: TGTGCCAGCCGACCGGGACTGGGAGGAAATGAGCAGTTCTTC. It encodes CASRPGLGGNEQFF.

At least ten counts were recorded for this clonotype. The chain combines TRBV7-8 with TRBJ2-1, with TRBD2 matching 7 bases. The CDR3 loop spans 15 amino acids. V was clipped by 5 bases and J by 4 bases; unmatched bases: 8. Germline CDR1 is SGHVS and CDR2 is FQNEAQ. In DNA form, the CDR3 reads TGTGCCAGCAGCCTTCGGGCTAGCGGATACAATGAGCAGTTCTTC. Its protein is CASSLRASGYNEQFF.